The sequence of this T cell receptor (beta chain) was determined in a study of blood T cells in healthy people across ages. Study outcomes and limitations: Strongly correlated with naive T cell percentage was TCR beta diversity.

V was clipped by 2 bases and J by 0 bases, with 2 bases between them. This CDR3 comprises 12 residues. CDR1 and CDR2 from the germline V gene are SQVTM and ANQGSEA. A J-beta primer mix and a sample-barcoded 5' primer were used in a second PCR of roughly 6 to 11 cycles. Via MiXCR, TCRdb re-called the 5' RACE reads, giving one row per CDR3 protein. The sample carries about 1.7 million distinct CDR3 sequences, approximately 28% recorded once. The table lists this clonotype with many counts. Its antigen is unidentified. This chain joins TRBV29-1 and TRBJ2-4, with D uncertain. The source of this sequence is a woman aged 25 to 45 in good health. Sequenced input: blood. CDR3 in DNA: TGCAGCGTTGAAACAGCCAAAAACATTCAGTACTTC. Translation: CSVETAKNIQYF. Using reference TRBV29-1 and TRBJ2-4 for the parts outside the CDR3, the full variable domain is SAVISQKPSRDICQRGTSLTIQCQVDSQVTMMFWYRQQPGQSLTLIATANQGSEATYESGFVIDKFPISRPNLTFSTLTVSNMSPEDSSIYLCSVETAKNIQYFGAGTRLSVL.